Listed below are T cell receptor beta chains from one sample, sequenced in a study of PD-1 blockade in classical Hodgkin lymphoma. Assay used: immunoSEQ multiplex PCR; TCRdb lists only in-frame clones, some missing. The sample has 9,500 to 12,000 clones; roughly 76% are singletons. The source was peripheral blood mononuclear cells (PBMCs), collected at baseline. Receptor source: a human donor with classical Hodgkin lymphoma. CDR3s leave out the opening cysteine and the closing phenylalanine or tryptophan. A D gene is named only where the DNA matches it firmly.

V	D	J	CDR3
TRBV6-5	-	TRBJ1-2	ASRFNYGYT
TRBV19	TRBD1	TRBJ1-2	ASTRDSQSLGGYT
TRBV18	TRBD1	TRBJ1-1	ASSPGGTGTNTEAF
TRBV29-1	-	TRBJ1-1	SVDDASEAF
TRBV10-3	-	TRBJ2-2	AIKVLNTGELF
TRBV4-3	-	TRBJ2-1	ASSQELAFYNEQF
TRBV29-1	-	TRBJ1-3	SALVQASGNTIY
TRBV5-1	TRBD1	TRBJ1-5	ASSTGTGMNQPQH
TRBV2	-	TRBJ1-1	ASTRRGGNTEAF
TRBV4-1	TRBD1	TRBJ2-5	ASSHRTGEETQY
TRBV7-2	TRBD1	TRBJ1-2	ASSPSRQGLWGYT
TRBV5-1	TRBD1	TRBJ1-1	ASRGGQDVMNTEAF
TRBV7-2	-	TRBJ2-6	ASSQHFGVPGANVLT
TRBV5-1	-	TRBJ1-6	ASSLGYNSPLH
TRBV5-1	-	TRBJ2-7	ASSSTPGFYEQY
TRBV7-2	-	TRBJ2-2	ASSPRAGSRVGELF
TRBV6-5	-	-	ASSYSSQYEQY
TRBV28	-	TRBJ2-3	ASSLDVSDTQY
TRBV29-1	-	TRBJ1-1	SVGQLNTEAF
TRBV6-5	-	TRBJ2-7	ASSPDLLYEQY
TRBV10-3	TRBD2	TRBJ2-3	AISGTSIDTQY